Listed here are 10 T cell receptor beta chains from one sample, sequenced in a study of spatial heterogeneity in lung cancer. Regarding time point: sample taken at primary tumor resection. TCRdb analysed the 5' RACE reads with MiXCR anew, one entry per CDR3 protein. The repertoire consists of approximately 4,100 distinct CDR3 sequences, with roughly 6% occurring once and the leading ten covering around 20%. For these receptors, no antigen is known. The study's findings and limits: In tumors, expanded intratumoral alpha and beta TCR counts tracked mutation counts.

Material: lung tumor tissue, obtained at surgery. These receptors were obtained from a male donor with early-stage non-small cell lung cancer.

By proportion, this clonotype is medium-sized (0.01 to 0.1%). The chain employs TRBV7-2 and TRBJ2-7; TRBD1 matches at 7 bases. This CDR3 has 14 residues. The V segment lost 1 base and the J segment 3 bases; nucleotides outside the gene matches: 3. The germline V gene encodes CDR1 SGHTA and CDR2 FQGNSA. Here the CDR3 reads CASSLGQGGYEQYF. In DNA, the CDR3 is TGTGCCAGCAGCTTAGGACAGGGCGGCTACGAGCAGTACTTC.

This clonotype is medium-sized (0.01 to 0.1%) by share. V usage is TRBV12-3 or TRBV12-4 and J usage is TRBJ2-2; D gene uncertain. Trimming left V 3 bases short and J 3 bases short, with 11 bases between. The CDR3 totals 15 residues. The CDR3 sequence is CASSFSSRDTGELFF. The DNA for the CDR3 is TGTGCCAGCAGTTTTAGTTCACGGGACACCGGGGAGCTGTTTTTT.

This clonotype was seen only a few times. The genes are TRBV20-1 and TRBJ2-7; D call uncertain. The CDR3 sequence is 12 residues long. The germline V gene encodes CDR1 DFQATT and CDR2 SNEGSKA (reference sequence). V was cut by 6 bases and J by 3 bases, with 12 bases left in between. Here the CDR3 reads CSALVSGYEQYF. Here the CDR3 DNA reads TGCAGTGCCCTTGTCTCGGGCTACGAGCAGTACTTC.

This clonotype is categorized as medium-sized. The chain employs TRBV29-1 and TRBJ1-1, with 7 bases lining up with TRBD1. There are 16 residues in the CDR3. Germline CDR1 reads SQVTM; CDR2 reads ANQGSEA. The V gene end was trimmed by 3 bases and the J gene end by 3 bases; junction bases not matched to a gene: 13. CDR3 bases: TGCAGCGTTGATACCCTTATACAGGGGAGGTACACTGAAGCTTTCTTT. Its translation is CSVDTLIQGRYTEAFF.

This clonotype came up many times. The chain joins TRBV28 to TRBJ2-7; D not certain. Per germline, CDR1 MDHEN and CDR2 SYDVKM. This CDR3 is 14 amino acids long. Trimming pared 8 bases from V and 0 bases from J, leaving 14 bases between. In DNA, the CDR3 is TGTGCCAGCCTTGATTTCAGTAGCTCCTACGAGCAGTACTTC. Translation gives CASLDFSSSYEQYF.

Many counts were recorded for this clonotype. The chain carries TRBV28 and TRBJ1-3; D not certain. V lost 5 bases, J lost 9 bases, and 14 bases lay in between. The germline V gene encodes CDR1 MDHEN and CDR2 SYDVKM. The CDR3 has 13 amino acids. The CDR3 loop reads CASSPLGPGTIYF. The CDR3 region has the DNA TGTGCCAGCAGTCCCTTAGGACCCGGCACCATATATTTT.

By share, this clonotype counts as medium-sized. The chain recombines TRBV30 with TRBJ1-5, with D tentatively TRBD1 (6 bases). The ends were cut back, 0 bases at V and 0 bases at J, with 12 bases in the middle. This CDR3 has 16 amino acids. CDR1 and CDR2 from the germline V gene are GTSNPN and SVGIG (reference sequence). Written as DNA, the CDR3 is TGTGCCTGGAGTGTAGGGACACCCTATAGCAATCAGCCCCAGCATTTT. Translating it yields CAWSVGTPYSNQPQHF.

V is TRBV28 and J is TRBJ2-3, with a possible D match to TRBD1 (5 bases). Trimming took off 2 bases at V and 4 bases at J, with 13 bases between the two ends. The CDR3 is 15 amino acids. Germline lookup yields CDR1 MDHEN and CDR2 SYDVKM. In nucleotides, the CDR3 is TGTGCCAGCAGTTTAACAGGCCGTAGGGCAGATACGCAGTATTTT. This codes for CASSLTGRRADTQYF.

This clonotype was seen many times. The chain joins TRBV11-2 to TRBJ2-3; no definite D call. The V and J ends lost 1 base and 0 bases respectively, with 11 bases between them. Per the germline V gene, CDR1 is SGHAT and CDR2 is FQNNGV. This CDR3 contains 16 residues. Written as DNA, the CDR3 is TGTGCCAGCAGCTTAGGAACAGCCTCTAGCACAGATACGCAGTATTTT. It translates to CASSLGTASSTDTQYF.

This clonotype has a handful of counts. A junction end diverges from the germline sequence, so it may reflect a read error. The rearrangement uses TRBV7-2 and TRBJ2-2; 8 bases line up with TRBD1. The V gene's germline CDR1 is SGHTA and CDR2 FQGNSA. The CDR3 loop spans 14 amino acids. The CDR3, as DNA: TGTGTCAGCAGCCTGGACAGGGCGAGTGGGGAGCTGTTTTTT. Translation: CVSSLDRASGELFF.